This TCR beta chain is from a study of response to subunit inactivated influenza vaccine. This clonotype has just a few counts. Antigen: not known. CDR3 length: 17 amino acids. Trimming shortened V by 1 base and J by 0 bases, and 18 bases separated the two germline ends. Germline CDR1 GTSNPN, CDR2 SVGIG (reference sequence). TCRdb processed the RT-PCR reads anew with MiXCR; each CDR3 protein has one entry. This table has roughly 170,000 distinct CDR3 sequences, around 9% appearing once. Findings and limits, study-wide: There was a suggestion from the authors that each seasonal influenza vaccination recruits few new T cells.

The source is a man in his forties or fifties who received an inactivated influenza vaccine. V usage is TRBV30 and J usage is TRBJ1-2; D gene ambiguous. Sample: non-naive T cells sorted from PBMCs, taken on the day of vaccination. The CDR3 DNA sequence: TGTGCCTGGAGTGATCACACAAACCTAAAAGCTAACTATGGCTACACCTTC. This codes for CAWSDHTNLKANYGYTF. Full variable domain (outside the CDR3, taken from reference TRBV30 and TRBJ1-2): SQTIHQWPATLVQPVGSPLSLECTVEGTSNPNLYWYRQAAGRGLQLLFYSVGIGQISSEVPQNLSASRPQDRQFILSSKKLLLSDSGFYLCAWSDHTNLKANYGYTFGSGTRLTVV.